These 27 T cell receptor beta chains came from one sample sequenced in a study of blood T cell repertoires in COVID-19. The table came from immunoSEQ multiplex PCR; TCRdb's copy has only in-frame clones and leaves some out. The sample carries 150,000 to 200,000 clones, 85% to 90% recorded once. Sequencing used peripheral blood. These receptor sequences come from a woman in her fifties or sixties with COVID-19, enrolled during active disease.

The J gene is TRBJ1-5, the V gene TRBV19; D is unresolved. The CDR3 is 14 residues long. The V end was cut by 5 bases, the J end by 0 bases, with 8 bases between. CDR1 LNHDA and CDR2 SQIVND come from the germline V gene (reference sequence). The CDR3 bases are TGTGCCAGTAGTCTACGGGATAGCAATCAGCCCCAGCATTTT. This translates into CASSLRDSNQPQHF.

The rearrangement links TRBV5-1 to TRBJ2-2, with 7 bases aligning to TRBD2. CDR3 length: 17 residues. Germline V lookup: CDR1 SGHRS, CDR2 YFSETQ. J lost 4 bases, V lost 2 bases, and 11 bases had no gene match. In nucleotides, the CDR3 is TGCGCCAGCAGCTTCCGGCGGGGCGGGGGACCCACCGGGGAGCTGTTTTTT. Its protein product is CASSFRRGGGPTGELFF.

The CDR3 nucleotides read TGTGCCAGCAGTAGGGGACAGGGGGATTCACCCCTCCACTTT. Translated, it gives CASSRGQGDSPLHF. The rearrangement joins TRBV6-6 to TRBJ1-6; 11 nucleotides agree with TRBD1. After removal of 5 bases from V and 8 bases from J, the junction contained 2 bases not matched to a gene. The CDR3 extends over 14 amino acids. From germline, CDR1 is MNHNY and CDR2 SVGAGI (reference sequence).

The rearrangement joins TRBV5-1 to TRBJ1-4; the D is unclear. The CDR3 is 13 amino acids. The germline V and J ends were trimmed by 0 bases and 8 bases, with 8 bases remaining between them. Germline CDR1 SGHRS, CDR2 YFSETQ. In DNA, the CDR3 is TGCGCCAGCAGCTTGGCCCGGGGAGAAAAACTGTTTTTT. Amino acid sequence: CASSLARGEKLFF.

The table lists this clone with a few counts. The V gene is TRBV27, the J gene TRBJ1-2; the D is unclear. The V end lost 6 bases, the J end lost 2 bases, and 13 bases lay between the germline ends. Germline V gene lookup returns CDR1 MNHEY and CDR2 SMNVEV (reference sequence). The CDR3 covers 14 residues. The CDR3 region is CASSPPRSNYGYTF. In nucleotides, the CDR3 is TGTGCCAGCAGCCCTCCAAGGAGCAACTATGGCTACACCTTC.

The chain employs TRBV7-2 and TRBJ2-3; 12 bases fit TRBD2. V was pared by 3 bases and J by 7 bases, with 14 bases of the junction left unmatched. The CDR3 extends over 18 amino acids. Germline CDR1 is SGHTA and CDR2 is FQGNSA. The CDR3 nucleotides are TGTGCCAGCAGCTTTTCTTTCGGAACTAGCGGGAGGTTCCATACGCAGTATTTT. This encodes CASSFSFGTSGRFHTQYF.

The chain recombines TRBV27 with TRBJ1-2; no definite D call. The CDR3 totals 10 residues. The V end lost 4 bases, the J end lost 8 bases, and 5 bases lay between the germline ends. Germline V CDR1 and CDR2: MNHEY, SMNVEV (reference sequence). The CDR3 region has the DNA TGTGCCAGCAGTTCTCGGGGCTACACCTTC. Translating it yields CASSSRGYTF.

This clone was recorded a few times. The chain combines TRBV3-1 (or the pseudogene TRBV3-2) with TRBJ2-7; unclear D gene. CDR3 length: 14 amino acids. Germline assignment: CDR1 LGHDT and CDR2 YNNKEL (reference sequence). V was trimmed by 0 bases and J by 3 bases, leaving 9 bases between them. CDR3 sequence (DNA): TGTGCCAGCAGCCAAGATTTGGGCTTCTACGAGCAGTACTTC. Amino acid sequence: CASSQDLGFYEQYF.

This clone was counted a few times. The V and J genes are TRBV30 and TRBJ1-2, with TRBD1 matching 7 bases. The CDR3 is 13 residues long. The V gene end was trimmed by 5 bases and the J gene end by 3 bases; junction bases not matched to a gene: 6. CDR1 is GTSNPN, CDR2 SVGIG, per germline (reference sequence). The chain's CDR3 is CAWGTALDYGYTF. In nucleotides, the CDR3 is TGTGCCTGGGGGACAGCTTTGGACTATGGCTACACCTTC.

The chain employs TRBV27 and TRBJ1-3, with D perhaps TRBD1 (6 bases). V shed 6 bases and J shed 0 bases, with 9 bases lying between them. This CDR3 contains 14 residues. CDR1 and CDR2 from the germline V gene are MNHEY and SMNVEV (reference sequence). DNA of the CDR3: TGTGCCAGCAGGACAGGAGTCTCTGGAAACACCATATATTTT. Translation: CASRTGVSGNTIYF.

The CDR3 spells CASSSKFPVSGNTIYF. The CDR3 DNA reads as TGTGCCAGCAGCTCGAAGTTCCCAGTCTCTGGAAACACCATATATTTT. V and J are TRBV11-2 and TRBJ1-3; no clear D gene. Trimming removed 4 bases from V and 0 bases from J, with 13 bases in between. CDR3 size: 16 residues. The germline gives CDR1 SGHAT, CDR2 FQNNGV.

The rearrangement joins TRBV10-1 to TRBJ2-3; 9 bases are a match to TRBD1. Germline V gives CDR1 WNHNN, CDR2 SYGVQD (reference sequence). J was trimmed by 4 bases and V by 0 bases; bases with no gene match: 8. CDR3 length: 17 residues. The CDR3 nucleotides are TGCGCCAGCAGTGAGTCCTCAGGGACAGGGAACCCAGATACGCAGTATTTT. Its protein product is CASSESSGTGNPDTQYF.

V is TRBV20-1 and J is TRBJ1-5, with D uncertain. Germline assignment: CDR1 DFQATT and CDR2 SNEGSKA (reference sequence). CDR3 length: 14 amino acids. Trimming shortened V by 6 bases and J by 3 bases, and 15 bases separated the two germline ends. CDR3 loop: CSASRREYNQPQHF. CDR3 DNA sequence: TGCAGTGCCAGTCGGAGGGAATACAATCAGCCCCAGCATTTT.

The chain couples TRBV19 to TRBJ1-2; 7 bases match TRBD1. The V gene's germline CDR1 is LNHDA and CDR2 SQIVND (reference sequence). The CDR3 runs to 15 residues. Trimming at V came to 3 bases and at J to 2 bases, leaving 6 bases not matched to a gene. Here the CDR3 reads CASSMSWTGNYGYTF. The CDR3 coding sequence is TGTGCCAGTAGTATGAGTTGGACAGGCAACTATGGCTACACCTTC. The full variable domain, completed using reference TRBV19 and TRBJ1-2, is DGGITQSPKYLFRKEGQNVTLSCEQNLNHDAMYWYRQDPGQGLRLIYYSQIVNDFQKGDIAEGYSVSREKKESFPLTVTSAQKNPTAFYLCASSMSWTGNYGYTFGSGTRLTVV.

V is TRBV28 and J is TRBJ1-4; 10 nucleotides align to TRBD1. V gave up 6 bases and J gave up 8 bases; unmatched junction bases: 9. Germline loops: CDR1 MDHEN, CDR2 SYDVKM. CDR3 length: 15 amino acids. The CDR3 DNA reads TGTGCCAGCAGCTTAACGGGGACAGGGGAGGAAAAACTGTTTTTT. Its translation is CASSLTGTGEEKLFF.

Comment on this clone: The junction and the germline gene differ at one end; a read error may be behind it. The rearrangement links TRBV7-9 to TRBJ2-3; 10 positions match TRBD2. CDR1 and CDR2 (germline): SEHNR, FQNEAQ (reference sequence). The CDR3 contains 12 residues. This CDR3 reads CASSIQREGVVF. CDR3 bases: TGTGCCAGCAGCATCCAGCGGGAGGGGGTTGTATTT.

This chain uses TRBV5-4 with TRBJ2-1, with D uncertain. Germline-derived CDR1 and CDR2 are SGHNT and YYREEE (reference sequence). The V end lost 0 bases, the J end lost 0 bases, and 7 bases lay between the germline ends. The CDR3 sequence is 15 residues long. CDR3 DNA sequence: TGTGCCAGCAGCTTGGATGGCTTCTCCTACAATGAGCAGTTCTTC. Protein: CASSLDGFSYNEQFF.

J is TRBJ2-2 and V is TRBV19, with TRBD2 matching 7 bases. The CDR3 is 15 residues long. Looked up from germline, CDR1 is LNHDA and CDR2 is SQIVND (reference sequence). Losses at the gene ends were 7 bases for V and 2 bases for J; bases not matched to a gene: 7. The CDR3 DNA is TGTGCCAGTAAAGAGCGGGACGTTAACACCGGGGAGCTGTTTTTT. Residues: CASKERDVNTGELFF.

This sequence joins TRBV10-3 and TRBJ1-1; a possible D gene is TRBD1 (6 bases). Germline V CDR1 and CDR2: ENHRY, SYGVKD. V lost 5 bases to trimming and J lost 0 bases, with 19 bases between them. The CDR3 length is 17 residues. The CDR3 bases are TGTGCCATCAGTCGGGACACTCTCCAAACGATGAACACTGAAGCTTTCTTT. Its protein is CAISRDTLQTMNTEAFF.

This clone was found a few times. The V call is TRBV15, the J call TRBJ1-2, with D possibly matching TRBD1 (5 bases). Trimming cost V 3 bases and J 6 bases, with 14 bases left between them. The germline CDR1 and CDR2 sequences are LNHNV and YYDKDF (reference sequence). The CDR3 is 14 amino acids. This chain's CDR3 is CATSSRQGNNGYTF. DNA for the CDR3: TGTGCCACCAGCAGCAGGCAGGGAAATAATGGCTACACCTTC.

V is TRBV5-4 and J is TRBJ1-2, with 11 bases fitting TRBD1. There are 15 residues in the CDR3. Looked up from germline, CDR1 is SGHNT and CDR2 is YYREEE (reference sequence). V trimming: 4 bases; J trimming: 6 bases; junction bases outside the gene matches: 8. The DNA for the CDR3 is TGTGCCAGCAGCCTGGACAGGGGGCTATCCCATGGCTACACCTTC. This encodes CASSLDRGLSHGYTF.

V gene TRBV12-3 or TRBV12-4 combines with J gene TRBJ2-7; TRBD1 matches at 7 bases. With V trimmed by 6 bases and J by 5 bases, 7 bases remained unmatched. This CDR3 comprises 13 residues. The CDR3 reads CASRRGTEDEQYF. In DNA, the CDR3 is TGTGCCAGCAGACGAGGGACAGAGGACGAGCAGTACTTC.

This rearrangement joins TRBV6-4 to TRBJ2-1; D might be TRBD1 (5 bases). The CDR3 has 15 residues. V lost 5 bases, J lost 0 bases, and 11 bases lay in between. CDR1 is MRHNA, CDR2 SNTAGT, per germline. CDR3 residues: CASSRGAGSYNEQFF. The CDR3, as DNA: TGTGCCAGCAGTAGGGGCGCCGGCTCCTACAATGAGCAGTTCTTC.

V gene TRBV5-1 combines with J gene TRBJ1-2, with 7 bases lining up with TRBD1. This CDR3 has 15 amino acids. CDR1 is SGHRS, CDR2 YFSETQ, per germline. V shed 3 bases, J shed 2 bases, and the junction held 7 bases outside the gene matches. The CDR3 loop is CASSSQGMSNYGYTF. In nucleotides, the CDR3 is TGCGCCAGCAGCTCACAGGGGATGTCGAACTATGGCTACACCTTC.

The V gene is TRBV12-3 or TRBV12-4, the J gene TRBJ1-3, with D perhaps matching TRBD1 (5 bases). V dropped 8 bases and J dropped 3 bases, with 11 bases sitting between them. CDR3 length equals 13 residues. Here the CDR3 reads CASRWGNGNTIYF. Written as DNA, the CDR3 is TGTGCCAGCCGGTGGGGCAATGGAAACACCATATATTTT.

The rearrangement joins TRBV30 to TRBJ2-7, with 10 positions matching TRBD1. From germline, CDR1 is GTSNPN and CDR2 SVGIG (reference sequence). This CDR3 comprises 13 residues. The junction had 1 base not matched to a gene; V was cut back by 2 bases and J by 3 bases. For the CDR3, the DNA is TGTGCCTGGAGTAGGGACAGGGGCTACGAGCAGTACTTC. It is translated as CAWSRDRGYEQYF. Based on the CDR3 plus reference TRBV30 and TRBJ2-7, the full variable domain is SQTIHQWPATLVQPVGSPLSLECTVEGTSNPNLYWYRQAAGRGLQLLFYSVGIGQISSEVPQNLSASRPQDRQFILSSKKLLLSDSGFYLCAWSRDRGYEQYFGPGTRLTVT.

The rearrangement uses TRBV7-9 and TRBJ1-2; no firm D call. CDR3 size: 12 residues. Germline assignment: CDR1 SEHNR and CDR2 FQNEAQ (reference sequence). The germline V and J ends were trimmed by 5 bases and 3 bases, with 7 bases remaining between them. The CDR3 protein is CASSKSDYGYTF. In nucleotides, the CDR3 is TGTGCCAGCAGCAAGAGCGACTATGGCTACACCTTC. Filled out from reference TRBV7-9 and TRBJ1-2, the complete variable domain reads DTGVSQNPRHKITKRGQNVTFRCDPISEHNRLYWYRQTLGQGPEFLTYFQNEAQLEKSRLLSDRFSAERPKGSFSTLEIQRTEQGDSAMYLCASSKSDYGYTFGSGTRLTVV.